The rows below give T cell receptor beta chains drawn from one sample of a study of T cells in localized non-small cell lung cancer. Measured with immunoSEQ multiplex PCR; TCRdb has only the in-frame clones, and not every one. The table records about 52,000 clones, approximately 86% of them present only once. The source was PBMCs, collected before any cancer treatment. The receptors here all came from a female donor with stage II lung adenocarcinoma. CDR3s include the opening cysteine and the closing phenylalanine or tryptophan. The D gene is left open where the match is weak. Some rows have no size entry. The others give once, few or many, or a class for an expanded clone.

v_call	clone_size	j_call	d_call	cdr3_aa	cdr3_nt
TRBV28	-	TRBJ1-3	-	CASMDGSSGNTIYF	TGTGCCAGCATGGACGGGAGCTCTGGAAACACCATATATTTT
TRBV6-1	-	TRBJ1-6	-	CLTEGYSPLHF	TGTCTGACGGAAGGATATTCACCCCTCCACTTT
TRBV7-8	-	TRBJ1-1	-	CASSLAIGRGEAFF	TGTGCCAGCAGCTTAGCTATTGGTCGGGGTGAAGCTTTCTTT
TRBV4-1	-	TRBJ2-7	-	CASSQGQAGYEQYF	TGCGCCAGCAGCCAAGGGCAGGCCGGTTACGAGCAGTACTTC
TRBV29-1	-	TRBJ1-4	-	CSVGTTNEKLFF	TGCAGCGTGGGGACAACTAATGAAAAACTGTTTTTT
TRBV5-4	once	TRBJ2-1	TRBD2	CASSLARGLDNEQFF	TGTGCCAGCAGCTTGGCCAGGGGACTAGACAATGAGCAGTTCTTC
TRBV9	-	TRBJ1-1	-	CASSVEVGDPEAFF	TGTGCCAGCAGCGTAGAGGTTGGTGACCCTGAAGCTTTCTTT
TRBV28	once	TRBJ2-5	-	CASSFVREETQYF	TGTGCCAGCAGTTTTGTCAGGGAAGAGACCCAGTACTTC
TRBV6-6	-	TRBJ2-3	-	CASRPMGLETTDTQYF	TGTGCCAGCAGACCGATGGGGCTAGAAACCACAGATACGCAGTATTTT
TRBV21-1	-	TRBJ1-3	-	CASSKELRQVSGNTIYF	TGTGCCAGCAGCAAAGAGCTAAGACAGGTCTCTGGAAACACCATATATTTT
TRBV27	-	TRBJ1-6	TRBD1	CASSKSGTDDSPLHF	TGTGCCAGCAGTAAATCCGGGACAGATGATTCACCCCTCCACTTT
TRBV2	-	TRBJ1-1	-	CASSIEGLTEAFF	TGTGCCAGCAGCATAGAGGGGCTCACTGAAGCTTTCTTT
TRBV27	few	TRBJ2-2	TRBD2	CASSFVKPAAGGELFF	TGTGCCAGCAGTTTCGTCAAGCCGGCAGCGGGGGGGGAGCTGTTTTTT
TRBV30	-	TRBJ2-3	TRBD1	CAWTSGTGLVDTQYF	TGTGCCTGGACCAGCGGGACAGGGTTAGTAGATACGCAGTATTTT
TRBV10-1	-	TRBJ1-5	TRBD1	CASSESTGGGNQPQHF	TGCGCCAGCAGTGAGTCGACAGGGGGGGGTAATCAGCCCCAGCATTTT